The 24 T cell receptor beta chains below come from one sample, sequenced in a study of cytomegalovirus exposure and HLA in healthy donors. It was with 60 Vbeta and 13 Jbeta primers that the PCR ran. Measured with immunoSEQ multiplex PCR; TCRdb has only the in-frame clones, and not every one. The data show approximately 84,000 clones, with 75% seen just once and about 2.2% held by the top ten. Sample: PBMCs. Receptor source: a man in his forties or fifties in good health and CMV-seronegative.

This clone has more than one count but fewer than ten. The chain recombines TRBV7-8 with TRBJ2-2, with 9 bases aligning to TRBD1. This CDR3 is 17 amino acids long. Germline assignment: CDR1 SGHVS and CDR2 FQNEAQ. J lost 2 bases, V lost 5 bases, and 9 bases had no gene match. CDR3 in DNA: TGTGCCAGCAGCCCTCGCCGGGGACAGGGCAACACCGGGGAGCTGTTTTTT. Amino acid sequence: CASSPRRGQGNTGELFF.

The CDR3 here is CASGLTGEQYF. The CDR3 DNA is TGTGCCAGTGGATTAACAGGGGAGCAGTACTTC. V and J are TRBV19 and TRBJ2-7; TRBD1 might be the D (6 bases). V was pared by 8 bases and J by 7 bases, with 12 bases between. Per germline, CDR1 LNHDA and CDR2 SQIVND (reference sequence). This CDR3 is 11 amino acids long.

The chain is built from TRBV5-1 and TRBJ1-1; D unresolved. The V and J ends lost 4 bases and 4 bases respectively, with 17 bases between them. The CDR3 contains 15 residues. Germline assignment: CDR1 SGHRS and CDR2 YFSETQ. The CDR3 DNA is TGCGCCAGCAGCCTGGACTCAGGCCCTACCACTGAAGCTTTCTTT. Amino acid sequence: CASSLDSGPTTEAFF.

This clone was detected once. The J gene is TRBJ2-7, the V gene TRBV7-9, with a possible D match to TRBD2 (6 bases). This CDR3 has 15 residues. Looked up from germline, CDR1 is SEHNR and CDR2 is FQNEAQ (reference sequence). Trimming removed 10 bases from V and 0 bases from J, with 19 bases in between. Here the CDR3 reads CAIRPLGTLSYEQYF. CDR3 DNA sequence: TGTGCCATCCGCCCCCTCGGGACTCTCTCCTACGAGCAGTACTTC.

The chain has TRBV2 and TRBJ2-3, with TRBD1 matching 7 bases. This CDR3 has 13 residues. Looked up from germline, CDR1 is SNHLY and CDR2 is FYNNEI. The junction had 3 bases not matched to a gene; V was cut back by 6 bases and J by 3 bases. CDR3 residues: CASRRDSTDTQYF. Written as DNA, the CDR3 is TGTGCCAGCAGACGGGACAGTACAGATACGCAGTATTTT.

The chain employs TRBV6-1 and TRBJ2-7; D unclear. V gave up 7 bases and J gave up 0 bases, with 7 bases separating them. The CDR3 covers 12 residues. The germline gives CDR1 MNHNS, CDR2 SASEGT. CDR3 DNA sequence: TGTGCCAGCACGCAGGACTCCTACGAGCAGTACTTC. This sequence encodes CASTQDSYEQYF.

This chain joins TRBV4-1 and TRBJ2-2, with 10 bases fitting TRBD2. Germline CDR1 and CDR2: MGHRA and YSYEKL. This CDR3 contains 18 residues. V was pared by 1 base and J by 5 bases, with 10 bases of the junction left unmatched. This CDR3 is CASSQAGLAGVGTGELFF. Written as DNA, the CDR3 is TGCGCCAGCAGCCAAGCGGGGCTAGCGGGAGTAGGGACCGGGGAGCTGTTTTTT.

This chain uses TRBV5-1 with TRBJ2-3; 7 nucleotides agree with TRBD1. V shed 3 bases and J 3 bases; nucleotides not matched to a gene: 4. This CDR3 has 14 amino acids. The germline gives CDR1 SGHRS, CDR2 YFSETQ. The CDR3 loop reads CASSSGQRTDTQYF. The CDR3 region has the DNA TGCGCCAGCAGCTCGGGACAGCGTACAGATACGCAGTATTTT.

The rearrangement uses TRBV2 and TRBJ1-1, with D possibly matching TRBD1 (5 bases). The CDR3 has 13 residues. The V end lost 8 bases, the J end lost 1 base, and 11 bases lay between the germline ends. In germline, CDR1 is SNHLY, CDR2 FYNNEI. CDR3 sequence: CASGKDTNTEAFF. The CDR3 DNA sequence: TGTGCCAGCGGAAAGGACACGAACACTGAAGCTTTCTTT.

This clone was found a few times. The chain combines TRBV5-1 with TRBJ1-5, with 7 bases that match TRBD1. The length of the CDR3 is 14 residues. V shed 4 bases, J shed 4 bases, and the junction held 5 bases outside the gene matches. CDR1 is SGHRS, CDR2 YFSETQ, per germline. CDR3 bases: TGCGCCAGCAGCCCCGGGACAGAGAATCAGCCCCAGCATTTT. It is translated as CASSPGTENQPQHF.

The chain recombines TRBV5-1 with TRBJ1-2; 7 nucleotides match TRBD1. With V trimmed by 0 bases and J by 6 bases, 11 bases remained unmatched. Germline V lookup: CDR1 SGHRS, CDR2 YFSETQ. This CDR3 comprises 16 residues. The CDR3: CASSLGPQGERDGYTF. The CDR3 region has the DNA TGCGCCAGCAGCTTGGGGCCCCAGGGGGAGAGGGATGGCTACACCTTC.

The J gene is TRBJ2-7, the V gene TRBV7-9; D unresolved. Trimming shortened V by 4 bases and J by 5 bases, and 15 bases separated the two germline ends. This CDR3 has 14 residues. Germline V gene sequence: CDR1 SEHNR, CDR2 FQNEAQ (reference sequence). CDR3 amino acids: CASSSGSQFHEQYF. The CDR3 DNA is TGTGCCAGCAGCTCAGGAAGCCAATTCCACGAGCAGTACTTC.

The rearrangement joins TRBV5-1 to TRBJ2-1; 9 bases are shared with TRBD1. The ends lost 4 bases at V and 8 bases at J; junction bases unmatched: 10. The CDR3 has 15 amino acids. Per the germline V gene, CDR1 is SGHRS and CDR2 is YFSETQ. CDR3 in DNA: TGCGCCAGCAGCATAGTTCAGGGACAGGGACATGAGCAGTTCTTC. Translating it yields CASSIVQGQGHEQFF.

This chain joins TRBV7-2 and TRBJ2-7, with 10 bases identical to TRBD1. The CDR3 covers 13 residues. Germline V gives CDR1 SGHTA, CDR2 FQGNSA. V dropped 5 bases and J dropped 7; count of bases not matched to a gene: 5. The CDR3 DNA reads as TGTGCCAGCAGCAGGGACAGGGGTGGGGAGCAGTACTTC. Translated, it gives CASSRDRGGEQYF. The full variable domain, rest sourced from reference TRBV7-2 and TRBJ2-7, is GAGVSQSPSNKVTEKGKDVELRCDPISGHTALYWYRQSLGQGLEFLIYFQGNSAPDKSGLPSDRFSAERTGGSVSTLTIQRTQQEDSAVYLCASSRDRGGEQYFGPGTRLTVT.

The chain carries TRBV27 and TRBJ1-5; D gene unclear. CDR1 is MNHEY and CDR2 is SMNVEV in the germline V gene (reference sequence). V was clipped by 8 bases and J by 1 base, with 9 bases between them. The CDR3 runs to 13 residues. The CDR3 DNA is TGTGCCAGCGGAGAGACGAGCAATCAGCCCCAGCATTTT. It is translated as CASGETSNQPQHF.

This clone was seen only a few times. The chain combines TRBV28 with TRBJ1-1, with a possible D match to TRBD1 (5 bases). The CDR3 is 14 residues long. In germline, CDR1 is MDHEN, CDR2 SYDVKM. The V gene lost 5 bases and the J gene lost 14 bases, with 24 bases spanning the gap. The CDR3 DNA is TGTGCCAGCAGTGCAAGTCTAGGGGTCGGGGGTTCATTCTTT. Translating gives CASSASLGVGGSFF.

This clone turned up a few times. The V call is TRBV5-1, the J call TRBJ2-7, with TRBD1 matching 7 bases. This CDR3 region has 13 residues. The ends lost 5 bases at V and 3 bases at J; junction bases unmatched: 5. CDR1 is SGHRS and CDR2 is YFSETQ in the germline V gene. CDR3 protein: CASSTDRFYEQYF. As DNA, the CDR3 is TGCGCCAGCAGTACGGACAGGTTCTACGAGCAGTACTTC.

CDR3 loop: CASSNRGIDTQYF. In nucleotides, the CDR3 is TGTGCCAGCAGCAACAGGGGAATAGATACGCAGTATTTT. The chain uses TRBV5-4 and TRBJ2-3; 7 positions match TRBD1. Trimming at V came to 4 bases and at J to 5 bases, leaving 4 bases not matched to a gene. The CDR3 is 13 amino acids. Germline CDR1 reads SGHNT; CDR2 reads YYREEE (reference sequence).

The V and J genes are TRBV29-1 and TRBJ1-1; the match to TRBD1 covers 7 bases. V was clipped by 6 bases and J by 0 bases; unmatched bases: 7. Per the germline V gene, CDR1 is SQVTM and CDR2 is ANQGSEA. CDR3 length equals 14 residues. The CDR3 here is CSVVDRALNTEAFF. As DNA, the CDR3 is TGCAGCGTCGTCGACAGGGCGTTGAACACTGAAGCTTTCTTT.

This chain connects TRBV7-8 to TRBJ2-5; a possible D gene is TRBD2 (5 bases). Germline V gives CDR1 SGHVS, CDR2 FQNEAQ. The CDR3 contains 16 residues. Trimming took 0 bases from V and 4 from J, leaving 15 bases between them. CDR3: CASSLAAANRAETQYF. CDR3 DNA: TGTGCCAGCAGCTTAGCAGCGGCCAACCGGGCAGAGACCCAGTACTTC. The whole variable domain, filled in from reference TRBV7-8 and TRBJ2-5, reads GAGVSQSPRYKVAKRGQDVALRCDPISGHVSLFWYQQALGQGPEFLTYFQNEAQLDKSGLPSDRFFAERPEGSVSTLKIQRTQQEDSAVYLCASSLAAANRAETQYFGPGTRLLVL.

V and J are TRBV29-1 and TRBJ2-7, with D tentatively TRBD1 (5 bases). Germline V gene lookup returns CDR1 SQVTM and CDR2 ANQGSEA. The V end lost 6 bases, the J end lost 2 bases, and 14 bases lay between the germline ends. CDR3 length equals 13 residues. The DNA for the CDR3 is TGCAGCGTCCAGACAGCAGAGACCTACGAGCAGTACTTC. It is translated as CSVQTAETYEQYF.

This clone was seen a handful of times. The germline gene is not matched at one end of the junction; a read error may be the cause. The V call is TRBV7-7, the J call TRBJ2-2, with 11 bases fitting TRBD2. The CDR3 loop spans 16 amino acids. Germline V gene sequence: CDR1 SSHAT, CDR2 FNYEAQ (reference sequence). CDR3 nucleotide sequence: TGTGCTAGCAGCTTAGAAACTAGCGGGAGTTCCGGGGAGCTGTTTTTT. It yields the protein CASSLETSGSSGELFF.

V gene TRBV28 combines with J gene TRBJ1-2; tentatively, D is TRBD1 (5 bases). Trimming removed 6 bases from V and 2 bases from J, with 16 bases in between. The CDR3 contains 15 residues. Germline loops: CDR1 MDHEN, CDR2 SYDVKM. The CDR3 DNA reads TGTGCCAGCAGAAACACCGGGACTCTAAACTATGGCTACACCTTC. Translation gives CASRNTGTLNYGYTF.

A few counts support this clone. This chain uses TRBV5-6 with TRBJ2-5; 11 nucleotides match TRBD2. This CDR3 region has 13 residues. V trimming: 6 bases; J trimming: 5 bases; junction bases outside the gene matches: 3. Germline CDR1 and CDR2: SGHDT and YYEEEE. CDR3 sequence reads: CASTVAGGETQYF. Here the CDR3 DNA reads TGTGCCAGCACCGTAGCGGGAGGGGAGACCCAGTACTTC.